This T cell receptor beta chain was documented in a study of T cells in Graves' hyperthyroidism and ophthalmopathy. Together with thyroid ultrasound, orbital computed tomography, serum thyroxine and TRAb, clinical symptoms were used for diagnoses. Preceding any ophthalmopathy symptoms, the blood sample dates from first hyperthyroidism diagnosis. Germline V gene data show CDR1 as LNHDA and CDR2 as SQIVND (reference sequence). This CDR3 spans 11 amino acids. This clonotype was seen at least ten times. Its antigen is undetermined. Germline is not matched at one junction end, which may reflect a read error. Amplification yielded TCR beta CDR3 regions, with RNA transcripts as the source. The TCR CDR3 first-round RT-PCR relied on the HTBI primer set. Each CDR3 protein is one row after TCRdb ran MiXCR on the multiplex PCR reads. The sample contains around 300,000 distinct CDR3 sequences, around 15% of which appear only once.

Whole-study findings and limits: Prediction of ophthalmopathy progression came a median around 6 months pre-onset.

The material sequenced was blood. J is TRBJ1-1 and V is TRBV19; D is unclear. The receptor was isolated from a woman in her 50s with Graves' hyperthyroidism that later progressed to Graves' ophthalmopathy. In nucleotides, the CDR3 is TGTGCCAGTGCCTTCCGAACTGAGGCTTTCTTT. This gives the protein CASAFRTEAFF.